Below are 8 T cell receptor beta chains sequenced from a single sample in a study of OX40 agonist ivuxolimab in advanced cancers. Only in-frame clones appear in the TCRdb table, and some are missing; sequencing was by immunoSEQ multiplex PCR. The table lists approximately 89,000 clones, around nine tenths of them singletons. This specimen consisted of CD4+ or CD8+ T cells sorted from blood, obtained in a trial of the OX40 agonist ivuxolimab. The receptors shown here come from an adult with an advanced solid tumor such as melanoma, head and neck, liver or kidney cancer.

The chain combines TRBV11-3 with TRBJ2-2; 10 bases are shared with TRBD1. The CDR3 is made up of 18 amino acids. Per the germline V gene, CDR1 is SGHNT and CDR2 is YENEEA. V trimming: 5 bases; J trimming: 3 bases; junction bases outside the gene matches: 12. CDR3 bases: TGTGCCAGCAGCCTGGGGAGATGGGACAGGGGTCACACCGGGGAGCTGTTTTTT. It is translated as CASSLGRWDRGHTGELFF.

This clone appeared a single time. The V call is TRBV14, the J call TRBJ2-1; TRBD2 aligns across 11 bases. With V trimmed by 1 base and J by 3 bases, 17 bases remained unmatched. Germline CDR1 SGHDN, CDR2 FVKESK. CDR3 size: 21 residues. In DNA, the CDR3 is TGTGCCAGCAGCCAAGGCTCCTTTGTAGCGGGGGGGCCTAATCTCTACAATGAGCAGTTCTTC. It codes for CASSQGSFVAGGPNLYNEQFF.

This clone was observed once. The chain recombines TRBV6-6 with TRBJ2-5; 7 nucleotides agree with TRBD1. Germline-derived CDR1 and CDR2 are MNHNY and SVGAGI (reference sequence). The CDR3 runs to 16 residues. V lost 0 bases to trimming and J lost 5 bases; unmatched junction nucleotides: 9. CDR3 DNA sequence: TGTGCCAGCAGTTACTCGGCCGCAGGGGGTGGGGAGACCCAGTACTTC. This encodes CASSYSAAGGGETQYF.

The rearrangement uses TRBV5-1 and TRBJ2-5, with D unresolved. Trimming took 4 bases from V and 4 from J, leaving 14 bases between them. Germline-derived CDR1 and CDR2 are SGHRS and YFSETQ. The CDR3 consists of 14 residues. This chain's CDR3 is CASSPYTNRETQYF. CDR3 DNA: TGCGCCAGCAGCCCGTACACCAACCGAGAGACCCAGTACTTC.

CDR3 in amino acids: CASSPPATGGFTEAFF. In DNA form, the CDR3 reads TGTGCCAGCTCACCACCTGCGACAGGGGGTTTTACTGAAGCTTTCTTT. This chain connects TRBV18 to TRBJ1-1; the match to TRBD1 covers 9 bases. The CDR3 totals 16 residues. Germline V CDR1 and CDR2: KGHSH, LQKENI. The junction had 7 bases not matched to a gene; V was cut back by 0 bases and J by 5 bases.

The V and J genes are TRBV27 and TRBJ1-1; 7 nucleotides agree with TRBD1. Germline V gene lookup returns CDR1 MNHEY and CDR2 SMNVEV (reference sequence). This CDR3 contains 17 residues. Trimming removed 5 bases from V and 2 bases from J; junction bases left unmatched: 14. The CDR3 reads CASSGGQPPRLNTEAFF. CDR3 coding DNA: TGTGCCAGCAGTGGGGGACAGCCACCTAGACTCAACACTGAAGCTTTCTTT.

A single count supports this clone. The V gene is TRBV4-3, the J gene TRBJ2-7; no definite D call. V was clipped by 2 bases and J by 6 bases, with 14 bases between them. CDR3 length: 14 amino acids. Germline assignment: CDR1 LGHNA and CDR2 YSLEER. CDR3 DNA: TGCGCCAGCAGCCAAAAAAGAAACAATGCCGAGCAGTACTTC. Its protein product is CASSQKRNNAEQYF.

The rearrangement links TRBV6-6 to TRBJ2-4; no clear D. CDR1 and CDR2 from the germline V gene are MNHNY and SVGAGI (reference sequence). The ends were cut back, 4 bases at V and 6 bases at J, with 13 bases in the middle. This CDR3 is built from 14 residues. CDR3 sequence (DNA): TGTGCCAGCAGTTCTCCGACCGACGGAAACATTCAGTACTTC. This translates into CASSSPTDGNIQYF.